This is a list of T cell receptor beta chains from one sample in a study of regulatory T cells in long-lasting Graves disease. TCRdb fed the multiplex PCR reads into MiXCR, producing one record per CDR3 protein. The data hold 320,000 or so distinct CDR3 sequences, with about 20% observed a single time. This specimen was peripheral blood mononuclear cells (PBMCs), taken at new diagnosis, from a patient treated with antithyroid drugs. All receptors come from a female donor with Graves disease. CDR3s include the opening cysteine and the closing phenylalanine or tryptophan. Each record gives: CDR3 length, J gene, clone size, D gene, V gene, CDR3 DNA, CDR3 protein. A D gene is named only where the DNA matches it firmly. Only part of the rows carry a size: once, few, many, or a class if the clone is expanded.

cdr3_length: 17
j_call: TRBJ2-1
clone_size: few
d_call: TRBD1
v_call: TRBV10-3
cdr3_nt: TGTGCCATCAGTGAGTCTTGGAGACAGGGGGCGTTTGATGAGCAGTTCTTC
cdr3_aa: CAISESWRQGAFDEQFF

cdr3_length: 14
j_call: TRBJ2-6
clone_size: many
d_call: -
v_call: TRBV5-8
cdr3_nt: TGTGCCAGCAGCTGGCGGGGCGGGGCCAACGTCCTGACTTTC
cdr3_aa: CASSWRGGANVLTF

cdr3_length: 16
j_call: TRBJ2-1
clone_size: many
d_call: TRBD2
v_call: TRBV12-3/TRBV12-4
cdr3_nt: TGTGCCAGCATCACGTCAGGGCTAGCGGGATCCACTGAGCAGTTCTTC
cdr3_aa: CASITSGLAGSTEQFF

cdr3_length: 17
j_call: TRBJ2-2
clone_size: many
d_call: TRBD2
v_call: TRBV7-2
cdr3_nt: TGTGCCAGCAGCCCTCGGGCTAGCGGGAGACGGACCGGGGAGCTGTTTTTT
cdr3_aa: CASSPRASGRRTGELFF

cdr3_length: 15
j_call: TRBJ2-7
clone_size: few
d_call: -
v_call: TRBV4-2
cdr3_nt: TGTGCCAGCAGCCCCACGAGACAGAGCACCTACGAGCAGTACTTC
cdr3_aa: CASSPTRQSTYEQYF

cdr3_length: 16
j_call: TRBJ2-6
clone_size: few
d_call: -
v_call: TRBV28
cdr3_nt: TGTGCCAGCAGCGTGGCGGGACCTCCTGGGGCCAACGTCCTGACTTTC
cdr3_aa: CASSVAGPPGANVLTF

cdr3_length: 15
j_call: TRBJ2-4
clone_size: many
d_call: -
v_call: TRBV28
cdr3_nt: TGTGCCAGCTCAAGGTTGGGGGGAGCCAAAAACATTCAGTACTTC
cdr3_aa: CASSRLGGAKNIQYF

cdr3_length: 15
j_call: TRBJ2-7
clone_size: many
d_call: TRBD1
v_call: TRBV5-1
cdr3_nt: TGCGCCAGCAGCTTGGGACAGGGGACTCAGTACGAGCAGTACTTC
cdr3_aa: CASSLGQGTQYEQYF

cdr3_length: 14
j_call: TRBJ1-2
clone_size: many
d_call: TRBD1
v_call: TRBV28
cdr3_nt: TGTGCCAGCAGTCTAAGACAGGGGTTTGGTGGCTACACCTTC
cdr3_aa: CASSLRQGFGGYTF

cdr3_length: 13
j_call: TRBJ1-1
clone_size: many
d_call: TRBD1
v_call: TRBV29-1
cdr3_nt: TGCAGCGTTGACGTGACAGGGGACACTGAAGCTTTCTTT
cdr3_aa: CSVDVTGDTEAFF

cdr3_length: 15
j_call: TRBJ2-6
clone_size: many
d_call: -
v_call: TRBV12-3/TRBV12-4
cdr3_nt: TGTGCCAGCAGCCCCACAGGGCGAGGGGCCAACGTCCTGACTTTC
cdr3_aa: CASSPTGRGANVLTF

cdr3_length: 12
j_call: TRBJ2-7
clone_size: many
d_call: TRBD2
v_call: TRBV12-3/TRBV12-4
cdr3_nt: TGTGCCAGCAGCCGAGGGACTAGGGAGCAGTACTTC
cdr3_aa: CASSRGTREQYF

cdr3_length: 17
j_call: TRBJ2-1
clone_size: -
d_call: TRBD2
v_call: TRBV4-2
cdr3_nt: TGTGCCAGCAGCCAAGTCCTAGCGGGAGGGCCATACAATGAGCAGTTCTTC
cdr3_aa: CASSQVLAGGPYNEQFF

cdr3_length: 13
j_call: TRBJ2-1
clone_size: -
d_call: -
v_call: TRBV18
cdr3_nt: TGTGCCAGCTCACCCCGGGACTTCTATGAGCAGTTCTTC
cdr3_aa: CASSPRDFYEQFF

cdr3_length: 14
j_call: TRBJ2-3
clone_size: many
d_call: -
v_call: TRBV20-1
cdr3_nt: TGCAGTGCCTTGGCGGTTCCCCCCACAGATACGCAGTATTTT
cdr3_aa: CSALAVPPTDTQYF

cdr3_length: 13
j_call: TRBJ2-2
clone_size: many
d_call: TRBD2
v_call: TRBV24-1
cdr3_nt: TGTGCCACCCGCGGGAGCCCCACCGGGGAGCTGTTTTTT
cdr3_aa: CATRGSPTGELFF

cdr3_length: 14
j_call: TRBJ2-7
clone_size: few
d_call: -
v_call: TRBV11-2
cdr3_nt: TGTGCCAGCAGCCCGGGCCCTTCCGCCTACGAGCAGTACTTC
cdr3_aa: CASSPGPSAYEQYF

cdr3_length: 15
j_call: TRBJ2-7
clone_size: once
d_call: TRBD2
v_call: TRBV12-3/TRBV12-4
cdr3_nt: TGTGCCAGCAGTTCCCTACTAGCGGTATCCTACGAGCAGTACTTC
cdr3_aa: CASSSLLAVSYEQYF

cdr3_length: 13
j_call: TRBJ2-3
clone_size: -
d_call: -
v_call: TRBV6-2/TRBV6-3
cdr3_nt: TGTGCCAGCAGTGCAGGACTTGGAGATACGCAGTATTTT
cdr3_aa: CASSAGLGDTQYF

cdr3_length: 14
j_call: TRBJ1-6
clone_size: few
d_call: TRBD1
v_call: TRBV20-1
cdr3_nt: TGCAGTGCTAGTAGGACAGGAGAAACTCGACCCCTCCACTTT
cdr3_aa: CSASRTGETRPLHF

cdr3_length: 15
j_call: TRBJ1-4
clone_size: many
d_call: -
v_call: TRBV2
cdr3_nt: TGTGCCAGCAGTCCAGGCACAGGGATAAATGGAAAACTGTTTTTT
cdr3_aa: CASSPGTGINGKLFF

cdr3_length: 16
j_call: TRBJ2-3
clone_size: few
d_call: TRBD2
v_call: TRBV7-3
cdr3_nt: TGTGCCAGCAGCTCTTCGACTAGCGGGATAAGAGATACGCAGTATTTT
cdr3_aa: CASSSSTSGIRDTQYF

cdr3_length: 13
j_call: TRBJ2-1
clone_size: many
d_call: -
v_call: TRBV20-1
cdr3_nt: TGCAGTGCTAGAGGCCTCGGGCACAATGAGCAGTTCTTC
cdr3_aa: CSARGLGHNEQFF

cdr3_length: 12
j_call: TRBJ1-1
clone_size: many
d_call: -
v_call: TRBV30
cdr3_nt: TGTGCCTGGAAAGGGGGGAACACTGAAGCTTTCTTT
cdr3_aa: CAWKGGNTEAFF

cdr3_length: 15
j_call: TRBJ2-5
clone_size: many
d_call: -
v_call: TRBV28
cdr3_nt: TGTGCCAGCAGTTCGAAGGGGGAACTTCGGGAGACCCAGTACTTC
cdr3_aa: CASSSKGELRETQYF

cdr3_length: 17
j_call: TRBJ2-2
clone_size: few
d_call: TRBD1
v_call: TRBV6-5
cdr3_nt: TGTGCCAGCAGTTATGGCCCGGGACAGGGGGTTACCGGGGAGCTGTTTTTT
cdr3_aa: CASSYGPGQGVTGELFF

cdr3_length: 13
j_call: TRBJ2-5
clone_size: many
d_call: TRBD2
v_call: TRBV2
cdr3_nt: TGTGCCAGCAGGGGGAGGGTCGGGGAGACCCAGTACTTC
cdr3_aa: CASRGRVGETQYF

cdr3_length: 13
j_call: TRBJ2-1
clone_size: few
d_call: -
v_call: TRBV4-1
cdr3_nt: TGCGCCAGCAACCCGGCCGGGGCGGATGAGCAGTTCTTC
cdr3_aa: CASNPAGADEQFF

cdr3_length: 15
j_call: TRBJ2-3
clone_size: -
d_call: -
v_call: TRBV28
cdr3_nt: TGTGCCGGCAGTTTACCCGGGCCTAGCACAGATACGCAGTATTTT
cdr3_aa: CAGSLPGPSTDTQYF

cdr3_length: 15
j_call: TRBJ2-1
clone_size: -
d_call: TRBD2
v_call: TRBV28
cdr3_nt: TGTGCCAGCAGTTGGACTAGCGGGAACTTCAATGAGCAGTTCTTC
cdr3_aa: CASSWTSGNFNEQFF

cdr3_length: 22
j_call: TRBJ1-1
clone_size: once
d_call: -
v_call: TRBV5-1
cdr3_nt: TGCGCCAGCAGCTTGTCCGGTAGCGGGAGAGTGGCCGGGGCGCCAACTACCGCTGAAGCTTTCTTT
cdr3_aa: CASSLSGSGRVAGAPTTAEAFF

cdr3_length: 14
j_call: TRBJ2-1
clone_size: many
d_call: TRBD1
v_call: TRBV20-1
cdr3_nt: TGCAGTGTCCATTTTCGGGACAGGTGGGATGAGCAGTTCTTC
cdr3_aa: CSVHFRDRWDEQFF

cdr3_length: 15
j_call: TRBJ2-1
clone_size: many
d_call: TRBD2
v_call: TRBV12-3/TRBV12-4
cdr3_nt: TGTGCCAGCAGCTTAGCGGGAGGGACCTACAATGAGCAGTTCTTC
cdr3_aa: CASSLAGGTYNEQFF

cdr3_length: 16
j_call: TRBJ2-7
clone_size: few
d_call: TRBD1
v_call: TRBV5-1
cdr3_nt: TGCGCCAGCAGCTTGGCCGTCACAGGGGGAACCTACGAGCAGTACTTC
cdr3_aa: CASSLAVTGGTYEQYF

cdr3_length: 16
j_call: TRBJ2-1
clone_size: many
d_call: TRBD1
v_call: TRBV28
cdr3_nt: TGTGCCAGCAGTCCCCTAGACAGGGGGGTATACAATGAGCAGTTCTTC
cdr3_aa: CASSPLDRGVYNEQFF

cdr3_length: 12
j_call: TRBJ1-3
clone_size: few
d_call: -
v_call: TRBV29-1
cdr3_nt: TGCAGCGCCGGGGTCTGGGGAAACACCATATATTTT
cdr3_aa: CSAGVWGNTIYF

cdr3_length: 14
j_call: TRBJ2-1
clone_size: -
d_call: -
v_call: TRBV20-1
cdr3_nt: TGCAGTGCTAGAGACCCTGGCCCTGGCCCTGAGCAGTTCTTC
cdr3_aa: CSARDPGPGPEQFF

cdr3_length: 18
j_call: TRBJ2-1
clone_size: -
d_call: TRBD1
v_call: TRBV3-1
cdr3_nt: TGTGCCAGCAGACCAGATGTGACCGGGACAGGGTATTACAATGAGCAGTTCTTC
cdr3_aa: CASRPDVTGTGYYNEQFF

cdr3_length: 14
j_call: TRBJ1-2
clone_size: many
d_call: -
v_call: TRBV18
cdr3_nt: TGTGCCAGCTCACCACCGGAAACTAACTATGGCTACACCTTC
cdr3_aa: CASSPPETNYGYTF

cdr3_length: 16
j_call: TRBJ2-7
clone_size: many
d_call: -
v_call: TRBV11-1
cdr3_nt: TGTGCCAGCAGCTTAGCGCTCCTAGCCGGGGAGCACGAGCAGTACTTC
cdr3_aa: CASSLALLAGEHEQYF

cdr3_length: 16
j_call: TRBJ2-1
clone_size: many
d_call: TRBD2
v_call: TRBV2
cdr3_nt: TGTGCCAGCAGGTATACTAGCGCCCAAAACTACAATGAGCAGTTCTTC
cdr3_aa: CASRYTSAQNYNEQFF

cdr3_length: 15
j_call: TRBJ2-3
clone_size: few
d_call: -
v_call: TRBV19
cdr3_nt: TGTACCAGTAGCTGGATCGGCACTAGCACAGATACGCAGTATTTT
cdr3_aa: CTSSWIGTSTDTQYF

cdr3_length: 14
j_call: TRBJ2-1
clone_size: -
d_call: -
v_call: TRBV28
cdr3_nt: TGTGCCAGCAGTTTCGCTCCTTTTGTAAATGAGCAGTTCTTC
cdr3_aa: CASSFAPFVNEQFF

cdr3_length: 13
j_call: TRBJ1-1
clone_size: -
d_call: -
v_call: TRBV2
cdr3_nt: TGTGCCAGCAGCCTGGACGTAAACACTGAAGCTTTCTTT
cdr3_aa: CASSLDVNTEAFF

cdr3_length: 12
j_call: TRBJ2-7
clone_size: -
d_call: TRBD2
v_call: TRBV28
cdr3_nt: TGTGCCAGCAGTGCACTAGCGAGGGTACAGTACTTC
cdr3_aa: CASSALARVQYF

cdr3_length: 21
j_call: TRBJ2-5
clone_size: few
d_call: TRBD2
v_call: TRBV3-1
cdr3_nt: TGTGCCAGCAGCCAAGAGGGCCCGGACAACGGGACTAGCGGGAGTCGGGAGACCCAGTACTTC
cdr3_aa: CASSQEGPDNGTSGSRETQYF

cdr3_length: 15
j_call: TRBJ2-1
clone_size: many
d_call: TRBD2
v_call: TRBV27
cdr3_nt: TGTGCCAGCGCCCTCACTAGCGCGCGCTACAATGAGCAGTTCTTC
cdr3_aa: CASALTSARYNEQFF

cdr3_length: 14
j_call: TRBJ2-1
clone_size: few
d_call: -
v_call: TRBV7-2
cdr3_nt: TGTGCCAGCAGAAGTTTGGGGTTGGGGGATGAGCAGTTCTTC
cdr3_aa: CASRSLGLGDEQFF

cdr3_length: 17
j_call: TRBJ2-3
clone_size: many
d_call: -
v_call: TRBV11-2
cdr3_nt: TGTGCCAGCAGCTTAGTCGGGGCTAAATCCTACACAGATACGCAGTATTTT
cdr3_aa: CASSLVGAKSYTDTQYF

cdr3_length: 17
j_call: TRBJ2-2
clone_size: few
d_call: -
v_call: TRBV5-1
cdr3_nt: TGCGCCAGCAGACGGACAGGCGGGGAGTGGAACACCGGGGAGCTGTTTTTT
cdr3_aa: CASRRTGGEWNTGELFF

cdr3_length: 14
j_call: TRBJ1-6
clone_size: many
d_call: -
v_call: TRBV12-3/TRBV12-4
cdr3_nt: TGTGCCAGCAGTTTATGGGCAGGGAATTCACCCCTCCACTTT
cdr3_aa: CASSLWAGNSPLHF

cdr3_length: 18
j_call: TRBJ1-5
clone_size: -
d_call: TRBD1
v_call: TRBV6-1
cdr3_nt: TGTGCCAGCAGCCCCCCGGACAGGGGGGAGATTAGCAATCAGCCCCAGCATTTT
cdr3_aa: CASSPPDRGEISNQPQHF

cdr3_length: 13
j_call: TRBJ2-1
clone_size: many
d_call: -
v_call: TRBV5-1
cdr3_nt: TGCGCCAGCAGCGAGGAGGGCGACAATGAGCAGTTCTTC
cdr3_aa: CASSEEGDNEQFF

cdr3_length: 14
j_call: TRBJ2-7
clone_size: few
d_call: -
v_call: TRBV4-2
cdr3_nt: TGTGCCAGCAGCTTGAGGTCCTCTTCGGGGGAGCAGTACTTC
cdr3_aa: CASSLRSSSGEQYF

cdr3_length: 14
j_call: TRBJ2-3
clone_size: many
d_call: -
v_call: TRBV12-3/TRBV12-4
cdr3_nt: TGTGCCAGCAGTCCGGAAGCTAGCACAGATACGCAGTATTTT
cdr3_aa: CASSPEASTDTQYF

cdr3_length: 12
j_call: TRBJ2-3
clone_size: many
d_call: -
v_call: TRBV30
cdr3_nt: TGTGCCTGGAGTGTACGAACGCATACGCAGTATTTT
cdr3_aa: CAWSVRTHTQYF

cdr3_length: 16
j_call: TRBJ2-3
clone_size: -
d_call: TRBD2
v_call: TRBV2
cdr3_nt: TGTGCCAGCAGGGTGGGACTAGCGGGAGGGCCACATACGCAGTATTTT
cdr3_aa: CASRVGLAGGPHTQYF